Sequencing of this T cell receptor beta chain was carried out in a study of blood T cell repertoires in COVID-19. Study details: T cells, B-cell-depleted T cells, or PBMCs supplied cDNA or gDNA.

Produced via immunoSEQ multiplex PCR; TCRdb's table is partial and in-frame only. The repertoire has around 200,000 clones, roughly nine tenths of them found once; the top ten carry approximately 3.1%. CDR1 and CDR2 (germline): SQVTM, ANQGSEA. The V end lost 4 bases, the J end lost 2 bases, and 11 bases lay between the germline ends. The CDR3 sequence is 13 residues long. The chain is built from TRBV29-1 and TRBJ2-5; maybe TRBD2 (5 bases). The specimen was PBMCs or T cells enriched from blood (not recorded which). The TCR originated in a woman aged 45 to 65 in a cohort exposed to, infected with or recovered from COVID-19 (not recorded which). CDR3 in DNA: TGCAGCGTTGTTAGCGACTCGCAAGAGACCCAGTACTTC. Translating gives CSVVSDSQETQYF.